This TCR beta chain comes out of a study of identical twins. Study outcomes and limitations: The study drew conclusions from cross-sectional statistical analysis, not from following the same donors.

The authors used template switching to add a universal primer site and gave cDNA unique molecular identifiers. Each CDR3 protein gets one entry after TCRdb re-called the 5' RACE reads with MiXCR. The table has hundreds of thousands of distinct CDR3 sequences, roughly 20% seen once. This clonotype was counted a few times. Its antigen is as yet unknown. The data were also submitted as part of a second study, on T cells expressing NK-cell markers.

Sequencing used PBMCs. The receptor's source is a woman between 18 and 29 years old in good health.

The CDR3 DNA reads as TGTGCCAGCAGCTTTCCCCCGGGAGGGGACACTGAAGCTTTCTTT. Translation gives CASSFPPGGDTEAFF. The chain combines TRBV5-6 with TRBJ1-1, with D perhaps TRBD1 (5 bases). This CDR3 is 15 amino acids long. Trimming cost V 2 bases and J 3 bases, with 14 bases left between them. Germline values: CDR1 SGHDT, CDR2 YYEEEE.